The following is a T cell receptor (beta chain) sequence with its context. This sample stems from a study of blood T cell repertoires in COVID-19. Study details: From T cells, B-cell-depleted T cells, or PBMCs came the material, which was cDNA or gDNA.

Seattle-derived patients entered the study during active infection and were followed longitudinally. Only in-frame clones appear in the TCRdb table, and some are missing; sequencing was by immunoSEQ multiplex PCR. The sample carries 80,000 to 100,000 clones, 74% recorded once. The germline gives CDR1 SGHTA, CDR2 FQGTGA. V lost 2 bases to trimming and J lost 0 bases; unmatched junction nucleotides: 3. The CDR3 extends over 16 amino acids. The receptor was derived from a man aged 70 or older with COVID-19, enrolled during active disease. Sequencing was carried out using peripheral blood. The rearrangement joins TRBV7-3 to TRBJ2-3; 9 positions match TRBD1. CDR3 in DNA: TGTGCCAGCAGCTTAGGGACAGGGACTAGCACAGATACGCAGTATTTT. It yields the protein CASSLGTGTSTDTQYF.